This TCR beta chain was recovered during a study of Graves' ophthalmopathy and Graves' hyperthyroidism. Aged 18 to 65, hyperthyroidism patients had new diagnoses of under 2 months' duration. Ineligible for inclusion were patients with other autoimmune diseases, uncontrolled infections, pregnancy or lactation. Study-level results: Blood also held most thyroid clonotypes expanded above 0.001 frequency.

For this clonotype: The antigen is not known. A clone one base away is much larger, so this may be a read error.

The CDR3 consists of 14 residues. Germline V gene data show CDR1 as LNHNV and CDR2 as YYDKDF (reference sequence). Trimming shortened V by 0 bases and J by 2 bases, and 8 bases separated the two germline ends. Amplifying from RNA transcripts, the study obtained TCR beta CDR3 regions. A first-round RT-PCR used HTBI primers, followed by a second-round multiplex PCR. TCRdb used MiXCR to reprocess the multiplex PCR reads, holding one entry per CDR3 protein. This sample yields about 390,000 distinct CDR3 sequences, of which 17% are seen a single time; around 2.4% belongs to the top ten. The sequence came from an adult woman with stable Graves' hyperthyroidism. V and J are TRBV15 and TRBJ2-7; no definite D call. Sequencing was carried out using peripheral blood. CDR3 DNA sequence: TGTGCCACCAGCAGAGACGGCGAAGCCTACGAGCAGTACGTC. Translation gives CATSRDGEAYEQYV.